This T cell receptor (beta chain) was documented in a study of blood T cell repertoires in COVID-19. TCRdb keeps only in-frame clones here, not all; method: immunoSEQ multiplex PCR. The table includes tens of thousands of clones, roughly four fifths detected once. Germline V gene sequence: CDR1 MNHEY, CDR2 SVGAGI. Losses at the gene ends were 10 bases for V and 9 bases for J; bases not matched to a gene: 11. The CDR3 sequence is 13 residues long. The sequence derives from a woman aged 80 or older with acute or convalescent COVID-19. Sequencing was carried out using peripheral blood. This chain connects TRBV6-5 to TRBJ2-1; TRBD1 matches 8 bases. The CDR3 DNA reads TGTGCCACTACAGGGGGAATTGGCGGTGAGCAGTTCTTC. It translates to CATTGGIGGEQFF.